Sequencing of this T cell receptor beta chain was carried out in a study of blood T cell repertoires in COVID-19. The CDR3 length is 15 residues. Germline loops: CDR1 SEHNR, CDR2 FQNEAQ (reference sequence). V was clipped by 8 bases and J by 6 bases; unmatched bases: 13. Assay used: immunoSEQ multiplex PCR; TCRdb lists only in-frame clones, some missing. Altogether 65,000 to 85,000 clones are present, 89% being singletons, with the ten largest covering more than 8%. This receptor was identified in a man aged 45-65 years with active COVID-19. V gene TRBV7-9 combines with J gene TRBJ2-1; TRBD1 aligns across 7 bases. The sequenced sample was peripheral blood. DNA for the CDR3: TGTGCCAGCGACCCTCTAACAGGGGTCATCAATGAGCAGTTCTTC. This sequence encodes CASDPLTGVINEQFF.